Below are 3 T cell receptor beta chains sequenced from a single sample in a study of shared clonotypes between healthy human individuals (dated by TCRdb to the early 2020s). The library was obtained by the immunoSEQ multiplex PCR assay. TCRdb took over this immuneACCESS table, retaining in-frame rearrangements with V and J assigned. Such tables are incomplete; in checked studies, under half of the missing clones stem from an unresolved V gene, and the remainder is unexplained. The sample profile shows roughly 2,300,000 clones; around 92% of them were found once. The ten top clones hold 0.37% of the sample. Sequenced input: naive CD4+ T cells from PBMCs. The intended sense of this specimen's cell subset or site label: CD45RA+ positively selected. These receptors were obtained from a young man in good health. Some clones in this sample may be carry-over from other donors' samples.

The chain recombines TRBV5-1 with TRBJ1-1; D is undetermined. Germline V gives CDR1 SGHRS, CDR2 YFSETQ. V was cut by 0 bases and J by 1 base, with 7 bases left in between. The CDR3 totals 14 residues. DNA of the CDR3: TGCGCCAGCAGCTTGGCCATGCAGAACACTGAAGCTTTCTTT. Its translation is CASSLAMQNTEAFF.

This chain uses TRBV6-1 with TRBJ2-7; D is tentatively TRBD1 or TRBD2 (5 bases each). With 8 bases removed from V and 5 bases from J, the gap between germline ends came to 19 bases. This CDR3 spans 14 amino acids. CDR1 is MNHNS and CDR2 is SASEGT in the germline V gene. CDR3 coding DNA: TGTGCCAGCCTTCGGGCAGTTCAGGGACACGAGCAGTACTTC. Protein sequence: CASLRAVQGHEQYF.

The rearrangement links TRBV5-1 to TRBJ2-5; 7 positions agree with TRBD1. Losses at the gene ends were 4 bases for V and 3 bases for J; bases not matched to a gene: 9. The CDR3 is 15 amino acids. The germline CDR1 and CDR2 sequences are SGHRS and YFSETQ. This CDR3 reads CASSLRDSREETQYF. The CDR3 region has the DNA TGCGCCAGCAGCCTCCGGGACAGTAGGGAAGAGACCCAGTACTTC.